The 3 T cell receptor beta chains presented below share a single source sample, sequenced in a study of blood T cell repertoires in COVID-19. Repertoires were generated with immunoSEQ multiplex PCR, while TCRdb's copy carries only in-frame clones and drops some. The sample lists a few hundred thousand clones, approximately 84% seen once, with 2.5% to 3% in the top ten. Sequencing input: PBMCs or T cells enriched from blood (not recorded which). Receptors were obtained from a woman younger than 45 who had recovered from COVID-19.

V is TRBV28 and J is TRBJ1-4; tentatively, D is TRBD1 (6 bases). The CDR3 is made up of 13 amino acids. Per germline, CDR1 MDHEN and CDR2 SYDVKM. The CDR3 nucleotides read TGTGCTGGGAACAGGGAACTGAATGAAAAACTGTTTTTT. Translation: CAGNRELNEKLFF.

This clone was counted a single time. CDR3 residues: CASSHTGGRSNQPQHF. The CDR3 nucleotides read TGTGCCAGCAGTCATACAGGGGGCAGGAGCAATCAGCCCCAGCATTTT. The chain couples TRBV3-1 (or the pseudogene TRBV3-2) to TRBJ1-5; TRBD1 aligns across 9 bases. The V segment lost 6 bases and the J segment 1 base; nucleotides outside the gene matches: 7. The CDR3 is made up of 16 amino acids. Looked up from germline, CDR1 is LGHDT and CDR2 is YNNKEL (reference sequence).

The V call is TRBV25-1, the J call TRBJ1-1, with a possible D match to TRBD1 (5 bases). Trimming shortened V by 7 bases and J by 2 bases, and 11 bases separated the two germline ends. The CDR3 contains 13 residues. Per germline, CDR1 MGHDK and CDR2 SYGVNS. CDR3 nucleotide sequence: TGTGCCAGCATGGGGCACGGAAACACTGAAGCTTTCTTT. Protein sequence: CASMGHGNTEAFF.